This T cell receptor beta chain emerged from a study of shared clonotypes between healthy human individuals. General observations from the study: Among the subsets, naive ones generally showed larger estimated richness than memory ones. Shared clonotypes: 4.5% to 5% naive CD4, approximately 3.4% naive CD8, 2.3% memory CD4, about 0.4% memory CD8. The four-donor shared clonotypes exceeded non-shared clonotypes in generation probability, with non-shared ones scoring lower.

This CDR3 comprises 13 residues. V was cut by 6 bases and J by 0 bases, with 9 bases left in between. Germline CDR1 and CDR2: ENHRY and SYGVKD. Details on this clone: The antigen remains unidentified. This CDR3 is also generated by other DNA sequences in the sample.

Generated by immunoSEQ multiplex PCR, the TCRdb table keeps only in-frame clones and is missing some. Counted here are 1,400,000 or so clones, 98% occurring once; the ten biggest clones make up around 0.33%. The chain carries TRBV10-3 and TRBJ2-7, with D tentatively TRBD1 or TRBD2 (5 bases each). This clonotype was sampled from a man aged 25 to 45 in good health. The specimen sequenced was naive CD4+ T cells sorted from blood. Subset indicated: CD45RA+ positively selected. CDR3 residues: CAISRDGSYEQYF. CDR3 nucleotides: TGTGCCATCAGCAGGGACGGCTCCTACGAGCAGTACTTC.